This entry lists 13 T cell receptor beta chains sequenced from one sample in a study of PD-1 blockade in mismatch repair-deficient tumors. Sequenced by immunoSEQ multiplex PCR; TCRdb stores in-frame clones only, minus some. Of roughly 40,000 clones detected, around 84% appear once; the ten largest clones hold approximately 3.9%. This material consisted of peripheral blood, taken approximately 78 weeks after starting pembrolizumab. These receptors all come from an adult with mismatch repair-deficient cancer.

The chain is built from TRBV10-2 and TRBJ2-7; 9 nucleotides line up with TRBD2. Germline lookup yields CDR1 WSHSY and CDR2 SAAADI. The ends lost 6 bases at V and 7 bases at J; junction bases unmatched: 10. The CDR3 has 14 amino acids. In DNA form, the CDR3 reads TGCGCCAGCAGCCTAGCGGGGACTGTAAATGAGCAGTACTTC. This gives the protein CASSLAGTVNEQYF.

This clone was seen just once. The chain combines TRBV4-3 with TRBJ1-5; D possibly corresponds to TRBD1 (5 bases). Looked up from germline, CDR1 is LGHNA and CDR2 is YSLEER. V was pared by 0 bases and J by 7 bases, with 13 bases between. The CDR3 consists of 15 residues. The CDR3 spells CASSQDRGLGQPQHF. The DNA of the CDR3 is TGCGCCAGCAGCCAAGATCGGGGACTCGGACAGCCCCAGCATTTT.

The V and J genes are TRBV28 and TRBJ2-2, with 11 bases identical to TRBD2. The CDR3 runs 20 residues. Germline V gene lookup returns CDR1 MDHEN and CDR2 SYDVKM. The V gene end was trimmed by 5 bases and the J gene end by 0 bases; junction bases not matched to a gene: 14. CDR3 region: CASSPPRLDSGRANTGELFF. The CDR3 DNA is TGTGCCAGCAGTCCCCCCCGTCTTGATAGCGGGAGGGCGAACACCGGGGAGCTGTTTTTT.

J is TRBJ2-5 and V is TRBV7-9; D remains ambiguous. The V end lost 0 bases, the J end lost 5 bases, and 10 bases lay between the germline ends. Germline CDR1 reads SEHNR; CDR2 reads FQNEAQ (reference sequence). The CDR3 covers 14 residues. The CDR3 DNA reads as TGTGCCAGCAGCTTAGCGCTCGGTTGGGAGACCCAGTACTTC. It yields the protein CASSLALGWETQYF. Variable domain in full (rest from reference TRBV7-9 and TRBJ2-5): DTGVSQNPRHKITKRGQNVTFRCDPISEHNRLYWYRQTLGQGPEFLTYFQNEAQLEKSRLLSDRFSAERPKGSFSTLEIQRTEQGDSAMYLCASSLALGWETQYFGPGTRLLVL.

The CDR3 region has the DNA TGTGCCAGCAGTTCGGGTGGGAGCTCCTACAATGAGCAGTTCTTC. It translates to CASSSGGSSYNEQFF. V and J are TRBV27 and TRBJ2-1; D may be TRBD2 (5 bases). The CDR3 is 15 residues long. The V and J ends lost 4 bases and 0 bases respectively, with 10 bases between them. Germline V gives CDR1 MNHEY, CDR2 SMNVEV (reference sequence).

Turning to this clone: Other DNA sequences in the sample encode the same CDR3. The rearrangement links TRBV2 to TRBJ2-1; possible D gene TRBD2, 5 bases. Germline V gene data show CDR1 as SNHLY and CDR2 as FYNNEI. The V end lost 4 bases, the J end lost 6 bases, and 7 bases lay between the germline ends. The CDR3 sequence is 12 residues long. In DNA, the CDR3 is TGTGCCAGCAGTGGACTATTCAATGAGCAGTTCTTC. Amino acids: CASSGLFNEQFF.

The CDR3 loop is CASSLSGQGVGELFF. For the CDR3, the DNA is TGCGCCAGCAGCCTTTCTGGACAGGGCGTCGGGGAGCTGTTTTTT. The rearrangement joins TRBV4-3 to TRBJ2-2; the match to TRBD1 covers 8 bases. Germline loops: CDR1 LGHNA, CDR2 YSLEER. With 4 bases clipped from V and 7 bases from J, the junction kept 8 bases outside the gene matches. CDR3 size: 15 residues.

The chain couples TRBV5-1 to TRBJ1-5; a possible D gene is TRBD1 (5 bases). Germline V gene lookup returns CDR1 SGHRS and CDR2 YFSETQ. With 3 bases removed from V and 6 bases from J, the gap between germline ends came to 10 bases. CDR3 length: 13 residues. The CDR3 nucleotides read TGCGCCAGCAGCTACCAGGGAGGTCAGCCCCAGCATTTT. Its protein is CASSYQGGQPQHF.

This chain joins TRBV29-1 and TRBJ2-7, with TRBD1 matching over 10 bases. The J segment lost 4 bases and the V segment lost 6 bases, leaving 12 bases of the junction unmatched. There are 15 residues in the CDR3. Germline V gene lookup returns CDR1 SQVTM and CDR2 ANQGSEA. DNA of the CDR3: TGCAGCGTCGCTTGGGACAGGGGCTTCAGTTACGAGCAGTACTTC. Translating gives CSVAWDRGFSYEQYF.

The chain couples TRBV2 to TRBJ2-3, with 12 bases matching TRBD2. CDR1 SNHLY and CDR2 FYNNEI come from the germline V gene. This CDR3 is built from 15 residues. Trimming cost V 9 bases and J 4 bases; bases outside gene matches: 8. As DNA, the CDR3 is TGTGCCAGTTCTAGCGGGAGGGTCGGGTCAGATACGCAGTATTTT. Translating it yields CASSSGRVGSDTQYF. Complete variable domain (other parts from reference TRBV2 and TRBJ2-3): EPEVTQTPSHQVTQMGQEVILRCVPISNHLYFYWYRQILGQKVEFLVSFYNNEISEKSEIFDDQFSVERPDGSNFTLKIRSTKLEDSAMYFCASSSGRVGSDTQYFGPGTRLTVL.

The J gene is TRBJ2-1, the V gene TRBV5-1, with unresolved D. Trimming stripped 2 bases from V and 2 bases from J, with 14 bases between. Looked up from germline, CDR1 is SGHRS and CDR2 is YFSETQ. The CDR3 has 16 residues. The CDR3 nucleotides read TGCGCCAGCAGCTTTAGCCTTGCACCTACCTACAATGAGCAGTTCTTC. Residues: CASSFSLAPTYNEQFF.

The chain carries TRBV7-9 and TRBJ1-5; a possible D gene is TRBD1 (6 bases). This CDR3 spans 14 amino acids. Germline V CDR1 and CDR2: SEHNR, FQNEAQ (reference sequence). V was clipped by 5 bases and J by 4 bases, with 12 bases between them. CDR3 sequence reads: CASSPDSPNQPQHF. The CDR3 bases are TGTGCCAGCAGCCCGGACAGCCCGAATCAGCCCCAGCATTTT. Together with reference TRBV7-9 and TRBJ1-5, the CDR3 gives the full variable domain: DTGVSQNPRHKITKRGQNVTFRCDPISEHNRLYWYRQTLGQGPEFLTYFQNEAQLEKSRLLSDRFSAERPKGSFSTLEIQRTEQGDSAMYLCASSPDSPNQPQHFGDGTRLSIL.

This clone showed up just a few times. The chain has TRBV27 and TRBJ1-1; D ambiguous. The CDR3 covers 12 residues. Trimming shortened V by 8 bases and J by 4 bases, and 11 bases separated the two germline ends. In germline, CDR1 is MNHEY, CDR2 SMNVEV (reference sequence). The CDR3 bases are TGTGCCAGCCGTGACGTGGGCACTGAAGCTTTCTTT. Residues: CASRDVGTEAFF.